This TCR beta chain was captured by sequencing in a study of OX40 agonist ivuxolimab in advanced cancers. Using immunoSEQ multiplex PCR, the repertoire was profiled, and TCRdb retains in-frame clones only, with some absent. Of tens of thousands of clones in the sample, around 81% are singletons; the top ten hold around 27%. V was shortened by 3 bases and J by 0 bases, with 7 bases between the two germline ends. CDR3 length: 13 residues. V gene TRBV5-3 combines with J gene TRBJ2-7; no clear D gene. TRBV5-3 is treated as an ORF (open reading frame) with a function not yet certain. The source was CD4+ or CD8+ T cells sorted from blood, collected in a trial of the OX40 agonist ivuxolimab. The clonotype was recovered from an adult with an advanced solid tumor such as melanoma, head and neck, liver or kidney cancer. CDR3 sequence reads: CARSSRNSYEQYF. Here the CDR3 DNA reads TGTGCCAGAAGCTCGAGAAACTCCTACGAGCAGTACTTC.